This T cell receptor beta chain appears in the sequencing data of a study of Graves' ophthalmopathy and Graves' hyperthyroidism. Whole-study findings and limits: At about 69% sensitivity and 72.22% specificity, the model predicted progression of the ophthalmopathy. Blood also contained most of the expanded thyroid clonotypes above 0.001 frequency.

The sequenced template was RNA, covering the TCR beta CDR3 region. A first-round RT-PCR used HTBI primers, followed by a second-round multiplex PCR. TCRdb re-derived calls from the multiplex PCR reads in MiXCR, one entry per CDR3 protein. The data hold over 450,000 distinct CDR3 sequences, with 13% to 15% observed a single time. V gave up 5 bases and J gave up 3 bases, with 13 bases separating them. Germline assignment: CDR1 MNHEY and CDR2 SVGAGI. The CDR3 runs 14 residues. This clonotype occurred many times. Antigen unknown. The source of the PBMCs was about 10 ml of fresh peripheral blood. The specimen was blood. The genes are TRBV6-5 and TRBJ2-5, with D possibly TRBD1 on 5 matching bases. This receptor was taken from a woman aged 25 to 39 with Graves' ophthalmopathy. The CDR3, as DNA: TGTGCCAGCAGTCTGGCAGGGTGGAAAGAGACCCAGTACTTC. As protein: CASSLAGWKETQYF.